One and the same sample provided the 27 T cell receptor beta chains below, sequenced in a study of molecular identifiers for immune sequencing clone quantification. TCRdb called the PCR reads again in MiXCR, with one record for every CDR3 protein. The sample contains approximately 500,000 distinct CDR3 sequences, 20% to 25% of which appear only once. The sample was naive CD8+ T cells from blood, with Jurkat cell RNA spiked in. Documented subset: FACS-sorted CD8+CD4-CCR7+CD45RA+ naive T cells. These TCRs come from a human donor in good health. Some libraries in this study had Jurkat cell RNA spiked in.

V is TRBV29-1 and J is TRBJ2-1; TRBD2 is a possible D gene (6 bases). The CDR3 runs to 13 residues. Germline V gene lookup returns CDR1 SQVTM and CDR2 ANQGSEA. The V end lost 7 bases, the J end lost 8 bases, and 18 bases lay between the germline ends. CDR3 residues: CSGGWEVQDEQFF. DNA for the CDR3: TGCAGCGGAGGGTGGGAGGTCCAAGATGAGCAGTTCTTC.

This clonotype appeared many times. The V call is TRBV27, the J call TRBJ2-7, with 9 bases matching TRBD1. Trimming took 6 bases from V and 2 from J; bases not matched to a gene: 8. The CDR3 runs 15 residues. The germline gives CDR1 MNHEY, CDR2 SMNVEV (reference sequence). CDR3 bases: TGTGCCAGCAGCTACGGGACAGGGTCTGCCTACGAGCAGTACTTC. It encodes CASSYGTGSAYEQYF.

This clonotype appeared a few times. The chain is built from TRBV7-2 and TRBJ1-6; D may be TRBD1 (5 bases). Germline CDR1 is SGHTA and CDR2 is FQGNSA. This CDR3 has 15 residues. Trimming left V 5 bases short and J 6 bases short, with 14 bases between. The CDR3 sequence is CASSTPQGVNSPLHF. In nucleotides, the CDR3 is TGTGCCAGCAGCACCCCTCAGGGAGTTAATTCACCCCTCCACTTT.

Ten or more counts support this clonotype. The rearrangement joins TRBV20-1 to TRBJ2-5; possibly TRBD2 for D (5 bases). The V and J ends lost 0 bases and 0 bases respectively, with 14 bases between them. The CDR3 covers 16 residues. Germline CDR1 reads DFQATT; CDR2 reads SNEGSKA (reference sequence). In DNA form, the CDR3 reads TGCAGTGCTAGAGATACACTAGTAGTGTACCAAGAGACCCAGTACTTC. Amino acid sequence: CSARDTLVVYQETQYF.

As for this clonotype: A read error may explain this, as a much larger clone is one base away. V is TRBV7-9 and J is TRBJ2-3; D possibly corresponds to TRBD1 (6 bases). From germline, CDR1 is SEHNR and CDR2 FQNEAQ (reference sequence). The CDR3 extends over 14 amino acids. CDR3 coding DNA: TGTGCCAGCAGCAGACAGGCCAGCACAGATACGCGGTATTTT. It yields the protein CASSRQASTDTRYF.

This clonotype occurred a few times. A read error may produce the germline difference seen at one junction end. The chain links TRBV5-1 to TRBJ2-4, with D possibly being TRBD1 (6 bases). Germline V gene sequence: CDR1 SGHRS, CDR2 YFSETQ. This CDR3 has 15 residues. In DNA form, the CDR3 reads TGCGCCAGCAGCGGGGACACCCTAGCCAGAAACATTCAGTACTTC. Translating it yields CASSGDTLARNIQYF. Complete variable domain (other parts from reference TRBV5-1 and TRBJ2-4): KAGVTQTPRYLIKTRGQQVTLSCSPISGHRSVSWYQQTPGQGLQFLFEYFSETQRNKGNFPGRFSGRQFSNSRSEMNVSTLELGDSALYLCASSGDTLARNIQYFGAGTRLSVL.

The chain employs TRBV20-1 and TRBJ1-5; 7 nucleotides line up with TRBD1. The CDR3 is 15 residues long. CDR1 DFQATT and CDR2 SNEGSKA come from the germline V gene (reference sequence). Trimming took 6 bases from V and 4 from J; bases not matched to a gene: 12. CDR3 loop: CSAAYRDSLNQPQHF. The CDR3 bases are TGCAGTGCCGCCTACCGGGACAGTTTAAATCAGCCCCAGCATTTT.

The table lists this clonotype with a few counts. This chain connects TRBV4-3 to TRBJ1-6; D not certain. The CDR3 covers 17 residues. The V gene lost 0 bases and the J gene lost 0 bases, with 9 bases spanning the gap. Germline V gene data show CDR1 as LGHNA and CDR2 as YSLEER. As DNA, the CDR3 is TGCGCCAGCAGCCAAGATAATAAGGCCTCCTATAATTCACCCCTCCACTTT. It translates to CASSQDNKASYNSPLHF.

This clonotype showed up many times. This chain uses TRBV13 with TRBJ2-3; TRBD1 might be the D (6 bases). The V and J ends lost 1 base and 7 bases respectively, with 15 bases between them. This CDR3 region has 15 residues. CDR1 is PRHDT, CDR2 FYEKMQ, per germline (reference sequence). CDR3 amino acids: CASSLADRGLNTQYF. The CDR3 nucleotides read TGTGCCAGCAGCTTAGCGGACAGAGGATTGAATACGCAGTATTTT.

In regard to this clonotype: This could be a read error, since a much larger clone is one nucleotide away. Without the conserved terminal phenylalanine or tryptophan, this CDR3 likely stems from a read error. The chain is built from TRBV30 and TRBJ2-7, with TRBD1 as a possible D gene (6 bases). Deletions cut 6 bases from V and 3 bases from J, with 12 bases between. Germline lookup yields CDR1 GTSNPN and CDR2 SVGIG (reference sequence). The CDR3 sequence is 12 residues long. Here the CDR3 reads CACSGQRYEQYI. The CDR3 region has the DNA TGTGCCTGCTCGGGACAACGCTACGAGCAGTACATC.

About this clonotype itself: Here the CDR3 omits its conserved ending phenylalanine or tryptophan, so a read error is the likely source. The V and J genes are TRBV20-1 and TRBJ2-4, with D maybe TRBD1 (6 bases). Between the trimmed V and J ends, which lost 2 bases and 1 base, there was a span of 24 bases. The CDR3 runs 19 residues. Germline CDR1 DFQATT, CDR2 SNEGSKA (reference sequence). The CDR3: CSARQLRGHRPKAKNIQYS. For the CDR3, the DNA is TGCAGTGCTAGACAGTTAAGGGGACACCGACCCAAGGCCAAAAACATTCAGTACTCC.

The J gene is TRBJ2-3, the V gene TRBV5-6, with 7 bases aligning to TRBD1. CDR3 length: 16 residues. The germline V gene has CDR1 SGHDT and CDR2 YYEEEE. J gave up 0 bases and V 0 bases, and 4 bases lay outside the gene matches. The CDR3 DNA follows: TGTGCCAGCAGCTTGGGGACAGGACAAAGCACAGATACGCAGTATTTT. This gives the protein CASSLGTGQSTDTQYF.

In its sample, this clonotype was seen a few times. This sequence joins TRBV20-1 and TRBJ2-5; D tentatively fits TRBD1 or TRBD2 (5 bases each). Germline lookup yields CDR1 DFQATT and CDR2 SNEGSKA (reference sequence). Trimming removed 3 bases from V and 4 bases from J, with 15 bases in between. The CDR3 has 14 amino acids. The CDR3: CSARDLEGRETQYF. CDR3 sequence (DNA): TGCAGTGCTAGGGATCTTGAGGGGAGAGAGACCCAGTACTTC.

CDR3 nucleotide sequence: TGTGCCAGCAGCGAACGGACTAGCGGGAGACACGAGCAGTACTTC. It translates to CASSERTSGRHEQYF. This chain links TRBV6-2 or TRBV6-3 with TRBJ2-7; 13 positions agree with TRBD2. CDR3 length: 15 residues. The germline V gene has CDR1 MNHEY and CDR2 SVGEGT. V lost 6 bases, J lost 5 bases, and 7 bases stayed unmatched.

At least ten counts were recorded for this clonotype. The V gene is TRBV3-1, the J gene TRBJ2-2, with D tentatively TRBD2 (6 bases). CDR3 length: 14 amino acids. With 0 bases removed from V and 4 bases from J, the gap between germline ends came to 6 bases. The germline gives CDR1 LGHDT, CDR2 YNNKEL (reference sequence). The CDR3 sequence: CASSQDSGTGELFF. DNA of the CDR3: TGTGCCAGCAGCCAAGATAGCGGCACCGGGGAGCTGTTTTTT.

A few counts support this clonotype. V gene TRBV28 combines with J gene TRBJ1-1; a possible D gene is TRBD1 (6 bases). The germline V gene has CDR1 MDHEN and CDR2 SYDVKM. This CDR3 region has 14 residues. With 7 bases removed from V and 1 base from J, the gap between germline ends came to 13 bases. The CDR3 loop reads CASTLFRGNTEAFF. DNA of the CDR3: TGTGCCAGCACCCTATTCAGGGGGAACACTGAAGCTTTCTTT.

A remark on this clonotype: Just one base apart from a much larger clone, this may be a read error. The rearrangement uses TRBV5-1 and TRBJ2-3; D is possibly TRBD2 (6 bases). The CDR3 has 15 amino acids. Germline loops: CDR1 SGHRS, CDR2 YFSETQ. The CDR3 DNA reads TGCGCCAGCAGCTGGGGAGTAGCGGTTCACGATACGCGGTATTTT. It encodes CASSWGVAVHDTRYF.

In the case of this clonotype: Being one base from a much bigger clone, this may be a read error. The chain combines TRBV7-2 with TRBJ2-6; the D gene is possibly TRBD1 (5 bases). The CDR3 spans 19 residues. Germline CDR1 SGHTA, CDR2 FQGNSA. The CDR3 nucleotides are TGTGCCAGCAGCAACAACAGGCTCAGCACCTACTCTGGGGCCAACGTCCCGACTTTC. This sequence encodes CASSNNRLSTYSGANVPTF.

The V gene is TRBV30, the J gene TRBJ1-5; 10 bases map to TRBD1. V lost 2 bases, J lost 6 bases, and 4 bases stayed unmatched. The CDR3 covers 14 residues. Per the germline V gene, CDR1 is GTSNPN and CDR2 is SVGIG (reference sequence). As DNA, the CDR3 is TGTGCCTGGAGTCCCGACAGGGGGCTTCAGCCCCAGCATTTT. It specifies CAWSPDRGLQPQHF.

CDR3 DNA sequence: TGCAGCGTCGTCTTAGAGCTTTCCTTCTTTGAGACCCAGTACTTC. Its protein product is CSVVLELSFFETQYF. This chain links TRBV29-1 with TRBJ2-5, with D unclear. This CDR3 comprises 15 residues. V dropped 6 bases and J dropped 5 bases, with 22 bases sitting between them. Germline CDR1 SQVTM, CDR2 ANQGSEA.

Remarks on this clonotype: Just one base apart from a much larger clone, this may be a read error. The rearrangement links TRBV20-1 to TRBJ1-4; TRBD1 aligns across 9 bases. Per germline, CDR1 DFQATT and CDR2 SNEGSKA (reference sequence). The CDR3 extends over 15 amino acids. The CDR3, as DNA: TGCAGTGCTAGAGGACAGGGGGACGAGAGTGAAAAACCGTTTTTT. It yields the protein CSARGQGDESEKPFF.

As for this clonotype: A single base separates this from a much larger clone, so it may be a read error. This chain links TRBV20-1 with TRBJ2-7, with D unclear. The CDR3 totals 12 residues. The germline V gene has CDR1 DFQATT and CDR2 SNEGSKA (reference sequence). The DNA of the CDR3 is TGCAGTGCTAGAGACGGTACCTACGAGAAGTACTTC. It translates to CSARDGTYEKYF.

This clonotype was counted only a few times. This rearrangement joins TRBV4-2 to TRBJ2-3; weak D call: TRBD2 (6 bases). CDR1 is LGHNA, CDR2 YNFKEQ, per germline. The CDR3 runs to 18 residues. V was shortened by 0 bases and J by 0 bases, with 16 bases between the two germline ends. CDR3 residues: CASSQDPLTSTSTDTQYF. CDR3 nucleotides: TGTGCCAGCAGCCAAGATCCCCTCACTAGCACCAGCACAGATACGCAGTATTTT.

The chain combines TRBV20-1 with TRBJ1-1; D is ambiguous. V was shortened by 6 bases and J by 0 bases, with 11 bases between the two germline ends. CDR3 size: 13 residues. The V gene's germline CDR1 is DFQATT and CDR2 SNEGSKA (reference sequence). The CDR3 sequence is CSAWERMNTEAFF. For the CDR3, the DNA is TGCAGTGCCTGGGAAAGGATGAACACTGAAGCTTTCTTT.

This clonotype was seen at least ten times. This chain joins TRBV24-1 and TRBJ1-1, with 8 nucleotides matching TRBD1. The CDR3 length is 14 residues. The V gene end was trimmed by 5 bases and the J gene end by 2 bases; junction bases not matched to a gene: 3. The germline V gene has CDR1 KGHDR and CDR2 SFDVKD. This CDR3 reads CATSAGQANTEAFF. CDR3 in DNA: TGTGCCACCAGTGCGGGACAGGCAAACACTGAAGCTTTCTTT.

This clonotype has at least ten counts. The rearrangement uses TRBV7-8 and TRBJ2-1; maybe TRBD1 (6 bases). V was shortened by 2 bases and J by 7 bases, with 18 bases between the two germline ends. The CDR3 contains 16 residues. Germline CDR1 and CDR2: SGHVS and FQNEAQ. The chain's CDR3 is CASSLLFQGTKNEQFF. In DNA, the CDR3 is TGTGCCAGCAGCTTACTGTTCCAGGGGACCAAGAATGAGCAGTTCTTC.

This clonotype was found a few times. This sequence joins TRBV19 and TRBJ1-1; D not certain. The V end lost 2 bases, the J end lost 1 base, and 5 bases lay between the germline ends. The CDR3 has 13 amino acids. Germline CDR1 and CDR2: LNHDA and SQIVND (reference sequence). DNA for the CDR3: TGTGCCAGTAGTATAATTGAGAACACTGAAGCTTTCTTT. It codes for CASSIIENTEAFF.